One TCR beta chain is described in this entry. Germline CDR1 is DFQATT and CDR2 is SNEGSKA (reference sequence). V shed 6 bases and J 0 bases; nucleotides not matched to a gene: 5. The CDR3 length is 13 residues. TCRdb reprocessed the RT-PCR reads with MiXCR, giving one entry per CDR3 protein. The profile shows hundreds of thousands of distinct CDR3 sequences, roughly 17% of them singletons. The sample belongs to a study of patients and donors after allogeneic stem cell transplantation. This rearrangement joins TRBV20-1 to TRBJ2-7; 7 bases match TRBD2. Source material: blood, either unsorted or a sorted T cell fraction (not recorded which). This TCR was recovered from a human donor who was either an allogeneic HSCT recipient or a stem cell or donor lymphocyte infusion donor (not recorded which). It is not recorded whose cells these are; they may come from a transplant donor. The chain's CDR3 is CSAGGTLSYEQYF. Here the CDR3 DNA reads TGCAGTGCGGGGGGGACTCTCTCCTACGAGCAGTACTTC.